This T cell receptor (beta chain) was recorded in a study of B cell selection in AIRE deficiency. Data came from immunoSEQ multiplex PCR; TCRdb stores just in-frame clones and leaves some out. The sample includes about 21,000 clones, about 94% of them seen just once. From germline, CDR1 is SGHVS and CDR2 FQNEAQ. The CDR3 covers 13 residues. Trimming shortened V by 5 bases and J by 1 base, and 8 bases separated the two germline ends. Regulatory T cells were sorted as CD4+CD25hiCD127low/negative. Study-level findings and limits: Shared Treg sequences were biased toward short CDR3s with few non-templated nucleotide insertions.

Only one count was recorded for this clone. Its antigen is currently unknown. The sequence was collected from a human donor with AIRE deficiency. Input material: Tregs sorted from PBMCs. This chain joins TRBV7-8 and TRBJ1-1; no firm D call. CDR3 coding DNA: TGTGCCAGCAGCCCCGGGCCGAACACTGAAGCTTTCTTT. Translated: CASSPGPNTEAFF.